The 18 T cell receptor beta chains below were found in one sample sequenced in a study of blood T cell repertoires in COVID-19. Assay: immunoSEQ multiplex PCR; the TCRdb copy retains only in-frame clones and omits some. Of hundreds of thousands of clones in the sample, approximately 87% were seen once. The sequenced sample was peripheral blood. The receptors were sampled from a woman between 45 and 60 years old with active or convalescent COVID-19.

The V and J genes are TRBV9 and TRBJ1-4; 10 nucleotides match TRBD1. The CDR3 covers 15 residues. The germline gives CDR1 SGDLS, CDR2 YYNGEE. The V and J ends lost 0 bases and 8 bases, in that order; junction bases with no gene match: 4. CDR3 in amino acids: CASSVEDRGSEKLFF. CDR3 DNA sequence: TGTGCCAGCAGCGTAGAGGACAGGGGGAGCGAAAAACTGTTTTTT.

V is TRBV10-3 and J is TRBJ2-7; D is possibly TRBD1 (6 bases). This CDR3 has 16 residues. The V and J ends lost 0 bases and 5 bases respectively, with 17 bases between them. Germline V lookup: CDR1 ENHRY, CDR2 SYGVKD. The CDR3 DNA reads TGTGCCATCAGTGAGTCAATACAGGGACGTTCTAACGAGCAGTACTTC. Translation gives CAISESIQGRSNEQYF.

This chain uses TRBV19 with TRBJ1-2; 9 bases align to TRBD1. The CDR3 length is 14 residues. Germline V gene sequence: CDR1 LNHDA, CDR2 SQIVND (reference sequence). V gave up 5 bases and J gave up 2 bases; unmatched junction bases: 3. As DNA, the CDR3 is TGTGCCAGTAGTCTAGGGACAGGGAACTATGGCTACACCTTC. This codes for CASSLGTGNYGYTF.

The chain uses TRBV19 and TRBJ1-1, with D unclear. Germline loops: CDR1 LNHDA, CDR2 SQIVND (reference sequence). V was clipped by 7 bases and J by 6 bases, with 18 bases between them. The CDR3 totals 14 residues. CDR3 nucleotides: TGTGCCAGTACCTCGACCCCCCCTAGGCCTGAAGCTTTCTTT. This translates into CASTSTPPRPEAFF.

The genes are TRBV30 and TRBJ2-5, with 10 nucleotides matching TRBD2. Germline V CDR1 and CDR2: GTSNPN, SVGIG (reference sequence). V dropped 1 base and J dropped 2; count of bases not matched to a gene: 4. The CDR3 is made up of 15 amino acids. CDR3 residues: CAWSAGLAVQETQYF. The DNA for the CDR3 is TGTGCCTGGAGTGCTGGACTAGCGGTACAAGAGACCCAGTACTTC.

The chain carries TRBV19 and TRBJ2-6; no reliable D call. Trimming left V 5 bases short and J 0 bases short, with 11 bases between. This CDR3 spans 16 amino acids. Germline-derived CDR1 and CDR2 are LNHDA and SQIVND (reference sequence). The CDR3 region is CASSYLPVSGANVLTF. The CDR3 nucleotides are TGTGCCAGTAGTTACCTACCCGTCTCTGGGGCCAACGTCCTGACTTTC.

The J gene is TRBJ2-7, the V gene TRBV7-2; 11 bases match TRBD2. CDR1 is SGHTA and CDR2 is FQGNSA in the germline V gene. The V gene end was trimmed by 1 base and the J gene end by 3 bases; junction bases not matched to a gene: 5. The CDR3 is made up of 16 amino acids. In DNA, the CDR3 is TGTGCCAGCAGCTTAGGAGGGACTAGCGGAAACTACGAGCAGTACTTC. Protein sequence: CASSLGGTSGNYEQYF.

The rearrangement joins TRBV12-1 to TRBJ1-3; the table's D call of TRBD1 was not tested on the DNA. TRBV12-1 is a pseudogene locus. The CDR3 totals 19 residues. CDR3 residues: CASSFAADRALPTGNTIYF. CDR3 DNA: TGTGCCAGCAGCTTTGCTGCGGACAGGGCCCTCCCAACTGGAAACACCATATATTTT.

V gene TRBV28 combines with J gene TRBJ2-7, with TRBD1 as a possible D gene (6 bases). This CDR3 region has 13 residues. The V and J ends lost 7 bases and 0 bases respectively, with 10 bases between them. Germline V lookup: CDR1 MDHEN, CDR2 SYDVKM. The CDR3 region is CASTWTASYEQYF. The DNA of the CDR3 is TGTGCCAGCACCTGGACAGCCTCCTACGAGCAGTACTTC.

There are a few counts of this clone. For the CDR3, the DNA is TGTGCCAGCAGTTTATACTACGAGCAGTACTTC. It yields the protein CASSLYYEQYF. The V gene is TRBV12-3 or TRBV12-4, the J gene TRBJ2-7; D call uncertain. The CDR3 contains 11 residues. V lost 2 bases to trimming and J lost 3 bases, with 2 bases between them.

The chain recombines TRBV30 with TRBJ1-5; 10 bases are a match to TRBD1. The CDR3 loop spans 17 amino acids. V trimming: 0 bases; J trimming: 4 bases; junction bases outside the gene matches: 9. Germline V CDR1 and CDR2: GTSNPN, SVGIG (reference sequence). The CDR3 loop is CAWSVRAGTGANQPQHF. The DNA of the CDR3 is TGTGCCTGGAGTGTACGGGCAGGGACAGGGGCTAATCAGCCCCAGCATTTT. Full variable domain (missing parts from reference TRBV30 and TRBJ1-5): SQTIHQWPATLVQPVGSPLSLECTVEGTSNPNLYWYRQAAGRGLQLLFYSVGIGQISSEVPQNLSASRPQDRQFILSSKKLLLSDSGFYLCAWSVRAGTGANQPQHFGDGTRLSIL.

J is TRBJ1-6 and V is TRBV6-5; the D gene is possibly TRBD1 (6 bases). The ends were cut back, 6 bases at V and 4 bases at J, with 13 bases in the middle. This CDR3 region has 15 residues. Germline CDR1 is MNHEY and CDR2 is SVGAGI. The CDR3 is CASRAGTMYNSPLHF. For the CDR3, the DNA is TGTGCCAGCAGGGCCGGGACAATGTATAATTCACCCCTCCACTTT.

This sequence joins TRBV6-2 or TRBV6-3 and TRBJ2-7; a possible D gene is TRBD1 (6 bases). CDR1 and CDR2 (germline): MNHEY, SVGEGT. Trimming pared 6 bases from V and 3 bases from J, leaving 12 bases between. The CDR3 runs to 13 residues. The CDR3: CASSPGHFYEQYF. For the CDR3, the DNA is TGTGCCAGCAGCCCGGGACACTTCTACGAGCAGTACTTC.

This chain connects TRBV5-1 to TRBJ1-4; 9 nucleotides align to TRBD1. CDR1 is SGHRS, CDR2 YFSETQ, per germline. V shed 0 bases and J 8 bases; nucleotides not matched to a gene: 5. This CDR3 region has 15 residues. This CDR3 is CASSLAGDRVEKLFF. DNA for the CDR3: TGCGCCAGCAGCTTGGCTGGGGACAGGGTGGAAAAACTGTTTTTT. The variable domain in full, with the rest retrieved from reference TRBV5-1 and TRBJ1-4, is KAGVTQTPRYLIKTRGQQVTLSCSPISGHRSVSWYQQTPGQGLQFLFEYFSETQRNKGNFPGRFSGRQFSNSRSEMNVSTLELGDSALYLCASSLAGDRVEKLFFGSGTQLSVL.

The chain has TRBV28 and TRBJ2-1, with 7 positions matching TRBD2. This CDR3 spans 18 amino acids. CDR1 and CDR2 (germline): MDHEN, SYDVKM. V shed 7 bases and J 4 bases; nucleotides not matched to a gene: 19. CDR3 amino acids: CASKGDGSSGPSYNEQFF. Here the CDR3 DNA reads TGTGCCAGCAAAGGGGACGGTAGTAGCGGGCCATCTTACAATGAGCAGTTCTTC.

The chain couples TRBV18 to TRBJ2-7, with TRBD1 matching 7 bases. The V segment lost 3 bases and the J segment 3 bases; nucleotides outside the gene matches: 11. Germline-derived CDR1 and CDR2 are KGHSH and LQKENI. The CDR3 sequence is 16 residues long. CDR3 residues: CASSPRTGIDNYEQYF. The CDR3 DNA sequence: TGTGCCAGCTCACCCCGGACAGGAATAGACAACTACGAGCAGTACTTC.

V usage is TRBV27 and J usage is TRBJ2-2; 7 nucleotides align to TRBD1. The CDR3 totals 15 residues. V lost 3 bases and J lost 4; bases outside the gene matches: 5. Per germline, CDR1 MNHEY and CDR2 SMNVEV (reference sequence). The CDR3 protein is CASSLAQGSTGELFF. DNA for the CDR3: TGTGCCAGCAGTTTGGCACAGGGGAGCACCGGGGAGCTGTTTTTT.

The CDR3 loop is CASSPTGAGGETQYF. DNA of the CDR3: TGTGCCAGCAGCCCCACCGGGGCTGGAGGGGAGACCCAGTACTTC. The rearrangement links TRBV5-4 to TRBJ2-5; the D gene is possibly TRBD2 (6 bases). This CDR3 has 15 amino acids. Trimming pared 4 bases from V and 5 bases from J, leaving 18 bases between. CDR1 is SGHNT and CDR2 is YYREEE in the germline V gene (reference sequence).